This is a list of T cell receptor beta chains from one sample in a study of CD8+ T cells in alopecia areata. TCRdb's copy holds only in-frame clones and misses some; the assay was immunoSEQ multiplex PCR. This sample has fewer than 150,000 clones; about 54% occur once, and the top ten carry about 31%. Specimen: CD8+ T cells sorted from blood, collected at week 4, from a patient treated with tofacitinib. These receptors all stem from a human donor with alopecia areata. Each CDR3 is given with its conserved first and last residue. The D gene is left open where the match is weak. Not all rows give a size; the values are once, few, many and, for expanded clones, a class.

d_call	clone_size	v_call	j_call	cdr3_aa	cdr3_nt
.	few	TRBV27	TRBJ2-5	CASSLILGGETQYF	TGTGCCAGCAGTTTAATTTTGGGGGGCGAGACCCAGTACTTC
.	.	TRBV6-1	TRBJ1-5	CASSEVQPQHF	TGTGCCAGCAGTGAAGTGCAGCCCCAGCATTTT
.	.	TRBV5-6	TRBJ2-5	CASSFRGETQYF	TGTGCCAGCAGCTTTAGAGGAGAGACCCAGTACTTC
.	.	TRBV15	TRBJ2-3	CASNRRTADTQYF	TGTGCCAGTAACAGGAGAACTGCGGATACGCAGTATTTT
.	once	TRBV6-5	TRBJ1-1	CASSYGAGPNTEAFF	TGTGCCAGCAGTTACGGGGCCGGTCCGAACACTGAAGCTTTCTTT
.	.	TRBV30	TRBJ2-6	CAWSATGANVLTF	TGTGCCTGGAGCGCTACTGGGGCCAACGTCCTGACTTTC
TRBD1	.	TRBV30	TRBJ1-2	CAWRATGKGRSYTF	TGTGCCTGGAGGGCGACAGGGAAGGGAAGAAGCTACACCTTC
TRBD2	few	TRBV29-1	TRBJ2-1	CSVVLAGGPNEQFF	TGCAGCGTTGTACTAGCGGGAGGACCCAATGAGCAGTTCTTC
.	few	TRBV7-9	TRBJ2-6	CASSLPGVNGANVLTF	TGTGCCAGCAGCCTCCCGGGGGTGAATGGGGCCAACGTCCTGACTTTC
.	.	TRBV7-3	TRBJ2-1	CASSTGSSYNEQFF	TGTGCCAGCAGTACAGGGAGCTCCTACAATGAGCAGTTCTTC
.	.	TRBV13	TRBJ2-5	CASSLLAGAGETQYF	TGTGCCAGCAGCCTTCTGGCGGGGGCGGGAGAGACCCAGTACTTC